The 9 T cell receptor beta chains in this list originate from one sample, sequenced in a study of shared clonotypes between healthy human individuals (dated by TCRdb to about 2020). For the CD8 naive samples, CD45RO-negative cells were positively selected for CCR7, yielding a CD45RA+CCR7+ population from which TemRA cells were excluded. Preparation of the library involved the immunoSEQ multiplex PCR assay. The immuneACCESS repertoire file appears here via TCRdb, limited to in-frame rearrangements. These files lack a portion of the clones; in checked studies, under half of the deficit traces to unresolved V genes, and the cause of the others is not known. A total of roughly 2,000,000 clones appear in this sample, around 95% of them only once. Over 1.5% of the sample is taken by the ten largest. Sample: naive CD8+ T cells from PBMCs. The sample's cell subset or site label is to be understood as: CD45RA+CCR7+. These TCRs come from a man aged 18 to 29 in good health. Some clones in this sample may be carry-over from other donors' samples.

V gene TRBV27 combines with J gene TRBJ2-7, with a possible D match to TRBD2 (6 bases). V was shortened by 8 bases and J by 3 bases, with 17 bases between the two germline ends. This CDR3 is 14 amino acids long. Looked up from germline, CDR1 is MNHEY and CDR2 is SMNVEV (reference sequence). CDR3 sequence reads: CASGYTGRNYEQYF. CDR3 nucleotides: TGTGCCAGCGGATACACGGGGAGGAACTACGAGCAGTACTTC.

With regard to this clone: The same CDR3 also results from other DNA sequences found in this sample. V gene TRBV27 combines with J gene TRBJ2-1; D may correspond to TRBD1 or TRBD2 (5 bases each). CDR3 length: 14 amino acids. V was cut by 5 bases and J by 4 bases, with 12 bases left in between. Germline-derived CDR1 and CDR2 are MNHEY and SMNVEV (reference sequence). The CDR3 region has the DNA TGTGCCAGCAGTCCGGGGACGGGATACAATGAGCAGTTCTTC. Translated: CASSPGTGYNEQFF.

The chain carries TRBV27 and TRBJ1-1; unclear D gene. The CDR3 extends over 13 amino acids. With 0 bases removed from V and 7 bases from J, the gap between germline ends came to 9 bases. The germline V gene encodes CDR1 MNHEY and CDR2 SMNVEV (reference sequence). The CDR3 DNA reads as TGTGCCAGCAGTTTATCAGGGTCGGATGAAGCTTTCTTT. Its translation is CASSLSGSDEAFF.

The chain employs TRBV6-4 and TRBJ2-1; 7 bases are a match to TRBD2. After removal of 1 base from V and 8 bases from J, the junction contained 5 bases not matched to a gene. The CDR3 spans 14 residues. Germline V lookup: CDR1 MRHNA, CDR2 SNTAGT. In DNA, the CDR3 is TGTGCCAGCAGTGACTTACCGGGAGGCGATGAGCAGTTCTTC. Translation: CASSDLPGGDEQFF.

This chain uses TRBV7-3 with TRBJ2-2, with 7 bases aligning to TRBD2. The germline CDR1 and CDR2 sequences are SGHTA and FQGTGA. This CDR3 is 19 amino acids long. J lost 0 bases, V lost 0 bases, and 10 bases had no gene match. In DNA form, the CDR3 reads TGTGCCAGCAGCTTAACCCCTCGATTGGGGGGGTCGAACACCGGGGAGCTGTTTTTT. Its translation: CASSLTPRLGGSNTGELFF.

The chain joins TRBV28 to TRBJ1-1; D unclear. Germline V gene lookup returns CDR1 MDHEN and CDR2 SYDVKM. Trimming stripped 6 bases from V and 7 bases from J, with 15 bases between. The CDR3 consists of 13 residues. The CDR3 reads CASRRRKGIEAFF. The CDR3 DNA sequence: TGTGCCAGCAGGCGAAGGAAAGGGATTGAAGCTTTCTTT.

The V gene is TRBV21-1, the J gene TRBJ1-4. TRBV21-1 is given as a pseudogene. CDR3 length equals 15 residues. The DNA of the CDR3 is TGTGCCAGCAGCGCCCCCTTCCAGACGCATGAAAAACTGTTTTTT. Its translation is CASSAPFQTHEKLFF.

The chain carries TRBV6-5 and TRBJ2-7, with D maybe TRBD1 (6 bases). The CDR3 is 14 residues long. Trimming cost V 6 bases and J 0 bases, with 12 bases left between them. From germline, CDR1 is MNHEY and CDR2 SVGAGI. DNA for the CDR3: TGTGCCAGCAGGTTCGGACAGAGCTCCTACGAGCAGTACTTC. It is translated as CASRFGQSSYEQYF.

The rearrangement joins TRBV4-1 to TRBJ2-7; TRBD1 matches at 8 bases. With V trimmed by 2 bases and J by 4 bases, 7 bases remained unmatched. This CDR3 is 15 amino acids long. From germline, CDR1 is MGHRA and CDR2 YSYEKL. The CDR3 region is CASSQLTGVRYEQYF. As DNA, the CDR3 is TGCGCCAGCAGCCAACTGACAGGGGTAAGGTACGAGCAGTACTTC.